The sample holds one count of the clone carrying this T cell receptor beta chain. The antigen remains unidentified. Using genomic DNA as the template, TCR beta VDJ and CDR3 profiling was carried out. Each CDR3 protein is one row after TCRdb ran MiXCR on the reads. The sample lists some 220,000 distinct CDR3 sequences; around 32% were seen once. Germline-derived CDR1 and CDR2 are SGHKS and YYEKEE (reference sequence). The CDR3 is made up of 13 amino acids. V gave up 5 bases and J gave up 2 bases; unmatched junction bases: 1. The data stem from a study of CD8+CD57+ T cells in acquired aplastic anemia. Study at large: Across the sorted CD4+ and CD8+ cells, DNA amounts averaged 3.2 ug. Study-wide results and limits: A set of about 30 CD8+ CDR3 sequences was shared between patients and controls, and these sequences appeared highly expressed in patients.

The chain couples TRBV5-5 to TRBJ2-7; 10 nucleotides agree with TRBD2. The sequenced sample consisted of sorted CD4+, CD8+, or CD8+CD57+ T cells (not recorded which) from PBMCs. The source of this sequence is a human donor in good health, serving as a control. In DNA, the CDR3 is TGTGCCAGCAGAGCGGGAGGGGCCTACGAGCAGTACTTC. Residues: CASRAGGAYEQYF.